The source of this TCR beta chain is a study of blood T cell repertoires in COVID-19 (TCRdb year 2020). Looking at the study overall: The collaborator samples originated in the United States, Italy and Spain and spanned the acute and convalescent phases of COVID-19. A de-identified subject ID, COVID-19 status, age in years and sex were almost always included in the sample metadata. The material from the prospective study consisted of cDNA or gDNA derived from T cells, B-cell-depleted T cells, or PBMCs. Samples came from the ongoing ImmuneRACE study (first 160 participants) plus 1,254 subjects from 6 global collaborators. The repertoires were released in a freely available public database intended as a resource for research on the immune response to SARS-CoV-2. HLA class I and class II types, where available, came from metadata supplied by the sample provider rather than from assay-based typing. Subjects who had been exposed to COVID-19, were actively infected with it, or had recovered from it provided the deeply sampled blood TCRbeta repertoires that made up the dataset. The paper as a whole reports these results and caveats: The quantity of clinical and demographic metadata differed by source and by participant and was supplied without curation.

Whole blood was collected in K2EDTA tubes by collaborating institutions according to the institutions' own protocols. For TCRbeta analysis, collaborators shipped samples as frozen whole blood, isolated PBMCs, or DNA extracted from either of those sample types. TCRbeta CDR3 regions were amplified from genomic DNA by means of the immunoSEQ Assay, a bias-controlled multiplex PCR. The authors processed their data as follows. Nucleated cell counts per sample were estimated from amplification of reference gene primers within the assay. To quantify the absolute abundance of each unique TCRbeta CDR3 rearrangement, sequence reads were collapsed and filtered. For each sample, productive Simpson clonality was calculated by taking the square root of Simpson's diversity index across productive rearrangements. The table was pulled from immuneACCESS by TCRdb, which kept in-frame rearrangements only. Such tables lose some clones; where checked, under half of the loss comes from unresolved V genes, and the rest has no known cause. V and J calls and clone size are copied from that table; D and trimming were computed from the DNA. This sample lists 150,000 to 200,000 clones; roughly 79% were detected once. The leading ten clones occupy 26% of the sample.

V is pruned by 4 bases and J by 1 base, leaving 11 bases of the junction without a gene match. From a lookup of the germline V gene (reference sequence), CDR1 and CDR2 are SGHKS and YYEKEE. The CDR3 has 16 amino acids, counting the end cysteine and phenylalanine. Only CDR3 DNA is held: 48 bases, read in frame from base 1. As to this clone: The clone's antigen remains unknown. Per-base qualities were not stored, and no clone one base away is much larger.

The sample taken for sequencing was peripheral blood. The sequence came from a woman in her 70s with acute or convalescent COVID-19. The rearrangement joined TRBV5-5 to TRBJ2-7, with 7 middle bases fitting TRBD2. The DNA sequence follows: TGTGCCAGCAGCAGACGACCCGGGACTACTTCCTACGAGCAGTACTTC. Translated, it gives CASSRRPGTTSYEQYF.